This is a list of T cell receptor beta chains from one sample in a study of shared clonotypes between healthy human individuals. Measured with immunoSEQ multiplex PCR; TCRdb has only the in-frame clones, and not every one. The sample records some 490,000 clones, around 73% being singletons. Sequencing input: PBMCs. These receptors all come from a woman between 40 and 50 years old in good health. Some clones in this sample may be carry-over from other donors' samples. CDR3s include the opening cysteine and the closing phenylalanine or tryptophan. Each record gives: J gene, D gene, V gene, CDR3 length, clone size, CDR3 protein, CDR3 DNA. D genes are given only for firm matches. Clone size is not always given. Where it is, it says once, few, many or a class for expanded clones.

TRBJ1-3	-	TRBV29-1	14	-	CSASDGGSGNTIYF	TGCAGCGCGTCGGACGGCGGTTCTGGAAACACCATATATTTT
TRBJ1-4	TRBD1	TRBV30	13	-	CASGQGAGEKLFF	TGTGCCAGCGGACAGGGGGCGGGTGAAAAACTGTTTTTT
TRBJ2-7	-	TRBV11-2	15	-	CASSLDRWTTGEQYF	TGTGCCAGCAGCTTAGATCGCTGGACTACGGGCGAGCAGTACTTC
TRBJ2-3	TRBD1	TRBV6-1	15	-	CASSEGTGDTDTQYF	TGTGCCAGCAGTGAGGGGACAGGAGACACAGATACGCAGTATTTT
TRBJ2-6	-	TRBV7-3	16	few	CASSIGVPSGANVLTF	TGTGCCAGCAGCATAGGGGTTCCCTCTGGGGCCAACGTCCTGACTTTC
TRBJ2-3	-	TRBV15	15	-	CATSRELGGADTQYF	TGTGCCACCAGCAGAGAACTAGGCGGTGCAGATACGCAGTATTTT
TRBJ2-7	-	TRBV4-1	15	-	CASSQGTGLRDQQYF	TGCGCCAGCAGCCAGGGGACCGGGCTACGGGATCAGCAGTACTTC
TRBJ2-5	-	TRBV6-6	13	-	CASSYGGRETQYF	TGTGCCAGCAGTTACGGGGGTAGAGAGACCCAGTACTTC
TRBJ2-7	-	TRBV28	12	-	CASSLGGYEQYF	TGTGCCAGCAGTTTAGGGGGCTACGAGCAGTACTTC
TRBJ2-5	-	TRBV5-4	15	-	CASSLGLGRQETQYF	TGTGCCAGCAGCTTGGGGCTTGGGCGGCAAGAGACCCAGTACTTC
TRBJ2-2	TRBD2	TRBV29-1	15	-	CSATAGTSGVGELFF	TGCAGCGCGACTGCCGGGACTAGCGGTGTCGGGGAGCTGTTTTTT
TRBJ2-6	-	TRBV4-3	18	-	CASSQLPMGQGLANVLTF	TGCGCCAGCAGCCAACTCCCGATGGGGCAAGGTCTTGCCAACGTCCTGACTTTC
TRBJ1-1	TRBD1	TRBV5-1	15	-	CASSSEGTGGTEAFF	TGCGCCAGCAGCTCCGAGGGGACAGGGGGTACTGAAGCTTTCTTT
TRBJ1-1	TRBD1	TRBV11-2	18	-	CASSPPVVGQVMNTEAFF	TGTGCCAGCAGCCCACCAGTAGTCGGACAGGTGATGAACACTGAAGCTTTCTTT
TRBJ2-5	-	TRBV5-6	14	-	CASSPKSVLGTQYF	TGTGCCAGCAGCCCGAAGTCAGTGCTGGGGACCCAGTACTTC
TRBJ2-3	-	TRBV28	12	-	CASSSGTDTQYF	TGTGCCAGCAGTTCAGGCACAGATACGCAGTATTTT
TRBJ2-7	-	TRBV7-6	15	-	CASSPTGVIGYEQYF	TGTGCCAGCAGCCCAACTGGGGTTATTGGATACGAGCAGTACTTC
TRBJ2-3	-	TRBV7-2	13	-	CASSSQGTDTQYF	TGTGCCAGCAGCTCTCAGGGGACAGATACGCAGTATTTT
TRBJ1-1	-	TRBV28	15	-	CASNSQNAMNTEAFF	TGTGCCAGCAACTCACAAAACGCCATGAACACTGAAGCTTTCTTT
TRBJ1-1	TRBD1	TRBV12-5	15	-	CASGLVRQGNTEAFF	TGTGCTAGTGGTTTGGTAAGACAGGGGAACACTGAAGCTTTCTTT
TRBJ1-5	-	TRBV19	14	-	CASSIDRSNQPQHF	TGTGCCAGTAGTATAGATAGAAGCAATCAGCCCCAGCATTTT
TRBJ2-1	-	TRBV9	16	-	CASSPHPSGASNEQFF	TGTGCCAGCAGCCCCCACCCTTCAGGTGCGAGCAATGAGCAGTTCTTC
TRBJ2-1	TRBD2	TRBV28	14	-	CASLTSGSYNEQFF	TGTGCCAGCCTCACAAGCGGGAGCTACAATGAGCAGTTCTTC
TRBJ2-4	TRBD2	TRBV11-1	16	few	CASSHSGGLAKNIQYF	TGTGCCAGCAGCCATAGCGGGGGGTTAGCCAAAAACATTCAGTACTTC
TRBJ2-5	TRBD2	TRBV6-5	15	-	CASSLLAGSQETQYF	TGTGCCAGCAGTTTATTAGCGGGAAGCCAAGAGACCCAGTACTTC
TRBJ2-7	TRBD2	TRBV27	15	-	CASSHLGTSGIEQYF	TGTGCCAGCAGCCACCTTGGGACTAGCGGGATCGAGCAGTACTTC